This entry lists 24 T cell receptor beta chains sequenced from one sample in a study of cytomegalovirus exposure and HLA in healthy donors. This PCR relied on a set of 60 Vbeta primers and 13 Jbeta primers. Clones were sequenced by immunoSEQ multiplex PCR, and TCRdb holds only the in-frame ones, with some missing. The sample lists under 150,000 clones, 55% to 75% seen once, with about 4.4% in the top ten. The sample comprised PBMCs. These receptor sequences come from a man aged 45 to 65 in good health and CMV-seropositive.

This clone was seen a handful of times. The chain joins TRBV5-1 to TRBJ1-1; weak D call: TRBD1 (5 bases). V lost 0 bases to trimming and J lost 4 bases, with 10 bases between them. The CDR3 has 14 amino acids. Germline V gene data show CDR1 as SGHRS and CDR2 as YFSETQ. The CDR3 is CASSLGGGGTEAFF. CDR3 nucleotides: TGCGCCAGCAGCTTGGGCGGGGGAGGCACTGAAGCTTTCTTT.

This clone was found a few times. This chain joins TRBV5-4 and TRBJ1-4; 11 nucleotides agree with TRBD1. V shed 3 bases, J shed 7 bases, and the junction held 8 bases outside the gene matches. Germline CDR1 and CDR2: SGHNT and YYREEE (reference sequence). This CDR3 comprises 16 residues. The CDR3 coding sequence is TGTGCCAGCAGCTCCCCGGGACAGGGGGAGAGTGAAAAACTGTTTTTT. Translation gives CASSSPGQGESEKLFF.

The chain couples TRBV2 to TRBJ1-2; tentative D call: TRBD1 (6 bases). There are 14 residues in the CDR3. Germline CDR1 reads SNHLY; CDR2 reads FYNNEI. The germline V and J ends were trimmed by 5 bases and 2 bases, with 12 bases remaining between them. CDR3 sequence: CASSLLQGNYGYTF. CDR3 nucleotides: TGTGCCAGCAGTCTCTTACAGGGAAACTATGGCTACACCTTC.

The chain combines TRBV5-1 with TRBJ2-1; D is possibly TRBD2 (6 bases). The ends were cut back, 0 bases at V and 3 bases at J, with 10 bases in the middle. This CDR3 is 15 amino acids long. CDR1 is SGHRS, CDR2 YFSETQ, per germline. CDR3 sequence reads: CASSLVWGDYNEQFF. For the CDR3, the DNA is TGCGCCAGCAGCTTGGTGTGGGGGGACTACAATGAGCAGTTCTTC.

This sequence joins TRBV2 and TRBJ2-7, with 7 bases identical to TRBD1. Germline assignment: CDR1 SNHLY and CDR2 FYNNEI. J gave up 2 bases and V 7 bases, and 11 bases lay outside the gene matches. This CDR3 has 15 residues. For the CDR3, the DNA is TGTGCCAGCACCCAGGTTTCGACAGGGACCTACGAGCAGTACTTC. Protein sequence: CASTQVSTGTYEQYF.

This clone has only a few counts. The chain employs TRBV5-1 and TRBJ1-1, with D unresolved. The V end was cut by 1 base, the J end by 1 base, with 17 bases between. There are 17 residues in the CDR3. Germline values: CDR1 SGHRS, CDR2 YFSETQ. Written as DNA, the CDR3 is TGCGCCAGCAGCTTGTCGGGGAGCCTGAGGAGGAACACTGAAGCTTTCTTT. Protein product: CASSLSGSLRRNTEAFF.

The chain employs TRBV10-3 and TRBJ1-5; 11 bases map to TRBD1. V gave up 2 bases and J gave up 5 bases; unmatched junction bases: 2. The CDR3 is 15 amino acids. Germline V gives CDR1 ENHRY, CDR2 SYGVKD. For the CDR3, the DNA is TGTGCCATCAGTGAGGGGACAGGGGGGCATCAGCCCCAGCATTTT. Its translation is CAISEGTGGHQPQHF.

The table lists this clone with a count of one. The genes are TRBV5-1 and TRBJ2-3; 8 bases line up with TRBD1. The CDR3 runs 15 residues. CDR1 is SGHRS, CDR2 YFSETQ, per germline. The junction had 3 bases not matched to a gene; V was cut back by 1 base and J by 2 bases. The CDR3 loop is CASSLTGGTTDTQYF. The CDR3, as DNA: TGCGCCAGCAGCTTGACAGGGGGTACCACAGATACGCAGTATTTT.

V and J are TRBV7-2 and TRBJ2-2; maybe TRBD1 (6 bases). Germline assignment: CDR1 SGHTA and CDR2 FQGNSA. This CDR3 is 15 amino acids long. V was clipped by 4 bases and J by 5 bases, with 14 bases between them. CDR3 DNA sequence: TGTGCCAGCAGCTGGAAACAGGGTGCGACCGGGGAGCTGTTTTTT. Amino acids: CASSWKQGATGELFF.

This chain uses TRBV6-6 with TRBJ2-5; 7 bases are a match to TRBD2. This CDR3 has 15 amino acids. Germline CDR1 is MNHNY and CDR2 is SVGAGI (reference sequence). The V segment lost 0 bases and the J segment 2 bases; nucleotides outside the gene matches: 3. The CDR3 loop is CASSYSRGVQETQYF. CDR3 sequence (DNA): TGTGCCAGCAGTTACTCCCGGGGGGTGCAAGAGACCCAGTACTTC.

This chain links TRBV27 with TRBJ1-3, with D possibly matching TRBD1 (6 bases). Trimming removed 6 bases from V and 4 bases from J, with 16 bases in between. CDR3 length equals 15 residues. Germline CDR1 MNHEY, CDR2 SMNVEV (reference sequence). CDR3: CASREGGLGGNTIYF. The CDR3 DNA sequence: TGTGCCAGCAGAGAAGGGGGTTTGGGAGGAAACACCATATATTTT.

This clone was seen a handful of times. The rearrangement links TRBV11-2 to TRBJ2-7, with a weak D call TRBD2 (7 bases). With 5 bases removed from V and 7 bases from J, the gap between germline ends came to 15 bases. The length of the CDR3 is 13 residues. The germline V gene has CDR1 SGHAT and CDR2 FQNNGV. The CDR3 region is CASSLPGGREQYF. DNA of the CDR3: TGTGCCAGCAGCCTCCCCGGGGGGCGGGAGCAGTACTTC.

This clone was seen just once. CDR3 sequence (DNA): TGTGCCAGCAGCTTAGATCGGGCGGGAGGGCTTCTGGGGGACGAGCAGTACTTC. Translation gives CASSLDRAGGLLGDEQYF. The chain employs TRBV7-9 and TRBJ2-5, with 9 bases aligning to TRBD2. The tail of the sequence fits TRBJ2-7 better, so the J call may be wrong. This CDR3 is built from 18 residues. The germline CDR1 and CDR2 sequences are SEHNR and FQNEAQ (reference sequence).

V usage is TRBV7-9 and J usage is TRBJ1-5; no clear D gene. Trimming removed 3 bases from V and 3 bases from J, with 3 bases in between. CDR1 is SEHNR, CDR2 FQNEAQ, per germline (reference sequence). The CDR3 runs to 12 residues. The CDR3 DNA follows: TGTGCCAGCAGCTTCAACAATCAGCCCCAGCATTTT. Translating it yields CASSFNNQPQHF.

A single count supports this clone. The rearrangement uses TRBV27 and TRBJ2-7; a weak D match, TRBD1 (6 bases). Germline V lookup: CDR1 MNHEY, CDR2 SMNVEV (reference sequence). Deletions cut 4 bases from V and 8 bases from J, with 21 bases between. This CDR3 contains 15 residues. The CDR3 DNA reads TGTGCCAGCAGTTCAGGACAGTTGGCTATCTTGCAGCAGTACTTC. Translated, it gives CASSSGQLAILQQYF.

The chain couples TRBV2 to TRBJ1-1; no reliable D call. Trimming removed 10 bases from V and 2 bases from J, with 14 bases in between. Germline CDR1 and CDR2: SNHLY and FYNNEI. The CDR3 spans 13 residues. The CDR3 coding sequence is TGTGCCACCTTTATTTGGCAAAACACTGAAGCTTTCTTT. Its translation: CATFIWQNTEAFF. Full variable domain (rest looked up from reference TRBV2 and TRBJ1-1): EPEVTQTPSHQVTQMGQEVILRCVPISNHLYFYWYRQILGQKVEFLVSFYNNEISEKSEIFDDQFSVERPDGSNFTLKIRSTKLEDSAMYFCATFIWQNTEAFFGQGTRLTVV.

V gene TRBV28 combines with J gene TRBJ1-1, with D possibly TRBD1 on 6 matching bases. The CDR3 extends over 15 amino acids. Germline lookup yields CDR1 MDHEN and CDR2 SYDVKM. The V gene lost 6 bases and the J gene lost 1 base, with 15 bases spanning the gap. CDR3 amino acids: CASSPHGQRNTEAFF. In nucleotides, the CDR3 is TGTGCCAGCAGCCCCCACGGACAGCGGAACACTGAAGCTTTCTTT. Supplemented by reference TRBV28 and TRBJ1-1, the full variable domain reads DVKVTQSSRYLVKRTGEKVFLECVQDMDHENMFWYRQDPGLGLRLIYFSYDVKMKEKGDIPEGYSVSREKKERFSLILESASTNQTSMYLCASSPHGQRNTEAFFGQGTRLTVV.

The rearrangement links TRBV5-1 to TRBJ2-2, with 7 bases matching TRBD1. V was pared by 7 bases and J by 0 bases, with 6 bases of the junction left unmatched. This CDR3 is built from 15 residues. Per the germline V gene, CDR1 is SGHRS and CDR2 is YFSETQ. The chain's CDR3 is CASRPGQSNTGELFF. The DNA for the CDR3 is TGCGCCAGCCGCCCGGGACAGTCGAACACCGGGGAGCTGTTTTTT.

The chain is built from TRBV6-6 and TRBJ1-5, with D unclear. The length of the CDR3 is 13 residues. V lost 4 bases to trimming and J lost 3 bases, with 7 bases between them. From germline, CDR1 is MNHNY and CDR2 SVGAGI (reference sequence). Written as DNA, the CDR3 is TGTGCCAGCAGTTTGGACTTCAATCAGCCCCAGCATTTT. It yields the protein CASSLDFNQPQHF.

This clone appeared once. The chain employs TRBV7-9 and TRBJ1-2; TRBD1 aligns across 8 bases. The CDR3 consists of 15 residues. CDR1 and CDR2 from the germline V gene are SEHNR and FQNEAQ (reference sequence). V shed 5 bases, J shed 4 bases, and the junction held 9 bases outside the gene matches. CDR3 sequence reads: CASSPDRASFYGYTF. Here the CDR3 DNA reads TGTGCCAGCAGCCCGGACAGGGCCTCTTTCTATGGCTACACCTTC.

The table lists this clone with a few counts. The V gene is TRBV5-6, the J gene TRBJ1-2; D is perhaps TRBD1 (6 bases). Germline CDR1 and CDR2: SGHDT and YYEEEE. CDR3 length: 15 residues. Trimming shortened V by 2 bases and J by 0 bases, and 11 bases separated the two germline ends. The CDR3 sequence: CASSFQGKSNYGYTF. The DNA of the CDR3 is TGTGCCAGCAGCTTTCAGGGGAAGTCTAACTATGGCTACACCTTC.

The CDR3 DNA follows: TGCAGCGTTGAGTTTGGGGGGGTTGAGCAGTTCTTC. Its protein is CSVEFGGVEQFF. V is TRBV29-1 and J is TRBJ2-1, with TRBD2 matching over 7 bases. The CDR3 covers 12 residues. V was clipped by 3 bases and J by 9 bases; unmatched bases: 5. Germline V CDR1 and CDR2: SQVTM, ANQGSEA.

The sample holds a few counts of this clone. This chain uses TRBV18 with TRBJ2-7, with TRBD1 as a possible D gene (6 bases). The germline V gene encodes CDR1 KGHSH and CDR2 LQKENI. Trimming removed 6 bases at V and 3 bases at J, with 12 bases between. The CDR3 length is 13 residues. The CDR3 loop reads CASSRIGGYEQYF. Written as DNA, the CDR3 is TGTGCCAGCTCCCGAATAGGGGGCTACGAGCAGTACTTC.

The rearrangement uses TRBV5-1 and TRBJ2-2, with D perhaps TRBD2 (5 bases). The CDR3 is 15 residues long. V dropped 8 bases and J dropped 2 bases, with 16 bases sitting between them. CDR1 is SGHRS, CDR2 YFSETQ, per germline. The CDR3 region has the DNA TGCGCCAGTGTGAGGGCTGAATTTAACACCGGGGAGCTGTTTTTT. Protein sequence: CASVRAEFNTGELFF.